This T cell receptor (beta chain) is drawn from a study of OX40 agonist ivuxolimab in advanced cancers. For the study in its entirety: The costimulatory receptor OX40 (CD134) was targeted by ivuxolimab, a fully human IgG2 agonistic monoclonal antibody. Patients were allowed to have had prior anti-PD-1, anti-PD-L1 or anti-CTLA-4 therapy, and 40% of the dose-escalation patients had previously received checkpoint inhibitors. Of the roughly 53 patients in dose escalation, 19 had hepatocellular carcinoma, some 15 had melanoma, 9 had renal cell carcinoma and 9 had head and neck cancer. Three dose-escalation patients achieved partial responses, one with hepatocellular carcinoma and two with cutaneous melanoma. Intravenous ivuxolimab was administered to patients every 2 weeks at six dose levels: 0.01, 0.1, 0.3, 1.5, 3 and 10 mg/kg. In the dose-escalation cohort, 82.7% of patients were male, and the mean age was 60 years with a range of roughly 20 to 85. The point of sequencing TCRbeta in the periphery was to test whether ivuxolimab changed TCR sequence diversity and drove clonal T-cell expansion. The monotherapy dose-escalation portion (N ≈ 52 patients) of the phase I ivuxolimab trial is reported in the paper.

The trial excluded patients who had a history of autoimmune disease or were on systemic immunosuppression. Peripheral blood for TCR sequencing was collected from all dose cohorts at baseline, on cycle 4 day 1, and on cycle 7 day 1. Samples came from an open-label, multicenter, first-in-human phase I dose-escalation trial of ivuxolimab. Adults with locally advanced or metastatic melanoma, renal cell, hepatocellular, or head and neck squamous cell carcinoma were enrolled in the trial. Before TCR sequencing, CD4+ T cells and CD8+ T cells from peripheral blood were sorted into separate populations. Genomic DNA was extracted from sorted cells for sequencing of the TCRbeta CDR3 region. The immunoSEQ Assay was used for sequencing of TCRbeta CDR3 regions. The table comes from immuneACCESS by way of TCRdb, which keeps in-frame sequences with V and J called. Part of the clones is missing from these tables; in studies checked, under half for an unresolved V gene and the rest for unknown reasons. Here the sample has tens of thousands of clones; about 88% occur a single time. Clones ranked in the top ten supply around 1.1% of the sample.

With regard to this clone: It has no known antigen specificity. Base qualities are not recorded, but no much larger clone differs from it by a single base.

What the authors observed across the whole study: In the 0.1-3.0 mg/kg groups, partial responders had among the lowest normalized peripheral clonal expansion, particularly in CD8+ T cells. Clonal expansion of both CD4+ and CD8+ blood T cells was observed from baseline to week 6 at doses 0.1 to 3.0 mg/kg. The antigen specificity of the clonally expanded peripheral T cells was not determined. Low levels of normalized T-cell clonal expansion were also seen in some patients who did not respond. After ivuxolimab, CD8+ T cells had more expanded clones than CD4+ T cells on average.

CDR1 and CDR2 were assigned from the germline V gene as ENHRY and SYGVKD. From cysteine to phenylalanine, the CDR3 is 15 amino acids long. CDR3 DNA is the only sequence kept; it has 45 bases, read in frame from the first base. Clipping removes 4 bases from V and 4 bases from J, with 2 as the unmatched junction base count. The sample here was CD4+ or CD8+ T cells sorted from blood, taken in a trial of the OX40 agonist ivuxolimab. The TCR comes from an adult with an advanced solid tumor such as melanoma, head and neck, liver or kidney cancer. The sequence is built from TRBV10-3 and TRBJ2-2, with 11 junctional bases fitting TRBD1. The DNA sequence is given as TGTGCCATCAGTGCCGGGACAGGGGGCACCGGGGAGCTGTTTTTT. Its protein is CAISAGTGGTGELFF.